The next 8 T cell receptor beta chains were all read from a single sample in a study of T cell repertoires in cytomegalovirus infection. No antigen is known for these receptors. TCRdb re-derived calls from the reads in MiXCR, one entry per CDR3 protein. The sample carries some 940,000 distinct CDR3 sequences, roughly 30% recorded once. The starting material was cultured CD8+ T cells from PBMCs, obtained from culture after CMV antigen stimulation. The source is a human donor in good health (CMV status not recorded). Some clones in this sample may be carry-over from other donors' samples.

This chain joins TRBV12-5 and TRBJ2-1; possibly TRBD1 for D (5 bases). The germline V gene encodes CDR1 LGHNT and CDR2 FRNRAP. Trimming stripped 9 bases from V and 0 bases from J, with 12 bases between. The CDR3 has 14 residues. CDR3 sequence (DNA): TGTGCTAGCCAGGGCCCTCTCTCCTACAATGAGCAGTTCTTC. It yields the protein CASQGPLSYNEQFF.

This clonotype was seen repeatedly, ten times or more. The chain combines TRBV7-2 with TRBJ2-3; a weak D match, TRBD2 (6 bases). Germline CDR1 SGHTA, CDR2 FQGNSA. The ends were cut back, 7 bases at V and 5 bases at J, with 13 bases in the middle. The CDR3 totals 13 residues. CDR3 residues: CASNLGGLDTQYF. The CDR3 DNA is TGTGCCAGCAATCTGGGGGGATTAGATACGCAGTATTTT.

This clonotype has just a few counts. J is TRBJ2-7 and V is TRBV11-2; D gene ambiguous. The germline V and J ends were trimmed by 1 base and 5 bases, with 15 bases remaining between them. Germline V gene sequence: CDR1 SGHAT, CDR2 FQNNGV. The CDR3 has 15 amino acids. The CDR3 loop is CASSLAPQFEHEQYV. The CDR3, as DNA: TGTGCCAGCAGCTTAGCCCCCCAGTTTGAACACGAGCAGTACGTC.

This clonotype was recorded at least ten times. The V call is TRBV7-2, the J call TRBJ2-2; 8 bases map to TRBD1. Losses at the gene ends were 5 bases for V and 4 bases for J; bases not matched to a gene: 6. This CDR3 comprises 15 residues. The germline gives CDR1 SGHTA, CDR2 FQGNSA. CDR3 sequence: CASSRDRGTTGELFF. For the CDR3, the DNA is TGTGCCAGCAGCCGAGACAGGGGAACCACCGGGGAGCTGTTTTTT.

Concerning this clonotype: Its ends do not fully match the called genes, so a read error is possible. The chain recombines TRBV27 with TRBJ1-1; a possible D gene is TRBD1 (5 bases). The CDR3 contains 15 residues. Germline V gives CDR1 MNHEY, CDR2 SMNVEV (reference sequence). CDR3 amino acids: CTSSLIGGVNTEAFF. In DNA, the CDR3 is TGTACCAGCAGTCTAATCGGAGGGGTGAACACTGAAGCTTTCTTT.

The table lists this clonotype with a few counts. V and J are TRBV12-3 or TRBV12-4 and TRBJ2-7; tentatively, D is TRBD1 (7 bases). The CDR3 covers 14 residues. V gave up 2 bases and J gave up 2 bases, with 10 bases separating them. CDR3 sequence reads: CASSLQGGAYEQYF. DNA for the CDR3: TGTGCCAGCAGTTTACAGGGGGGCGCCTACGAGCAGTACTTC.

This clonotype was counted between two and nine times. The chain couples TRBV7-9 to TRBJ2-2, with TRBD1 as a possible D gene (5 bases). V was pared by 4 bases and J by 5 bases, with 14 bases between. This CDR3 has 15 residues. CDR1 and CDR2 (germline): SEHNR, FQNEAQ (reference sequence). CDR3 protein: CASSSQGWVTGELFF. CDR3 in DNA: TGTGCCAGCAGCTCGCAGGGCTGGGTAACCGGGGAGCTGTTTTTT.

This chain links TRBV27 with TRBJ2-5; D remains ambiguous. This CDR3 is built from 14 residues. V was clipped by 3 bases and J by 4 bases, with 12 bases between them. CDR1 and CDR2 (germline): MNHEY, SMNVEV (reference sequence). The CDR3 bases are TGTGCCAGCAGTTTTTCCTCATCGGGAGAGACCCAGTACTTC. This encodes CASSFSSSGETQYF.